These T cell receptor beta chains were read from a single sample in a study of T cell repertoires in cytomegalovirus infection. A single record per CDR3 protein comes from TCRdb applying MiXCR to the reads. The repertoire has 200,000 to 300,000 distinct CDR3 sequences, 9% to 15% of them found once; the top ten carry 1.5% to 2%. The sequenced sample was PBMCs. The receptors here all came from a human donor in good health (CMV status not recorded). Some clones in this sample may be carry-over from other donors' samples. Both conserved end residues are part of each CDR3. A D gene is named only where the DNA matches it firmly. Clone size, where shown, is once, few, many, or a class for clones that have expanded.

len: 13; abundance: -; j_gene: TRBJ1-2; v_gene: TRBV7-9; d_gene: -; CDR3nt: TGTGCCAGCAGCAAGAGAGGGGGGTATGGCTACACCTTC; CDR3aa: CASSKRGGYGYTF
len: 16; abundance: many; j_gene: TRBJ2-1; v_gene: TRBV7-2; d_gene: TRBD2; CDR3nt: TGTGCCAGCAGCCGACCCAGCGGGGGGACCTACAATGAGCAGTTCTTC; CDR3aa: CASSRPSGGTYNEQFF
len: 16; abundance: many; j_gene: TRBJ1-5; v_gene: TRBV4-3; d_gene: -; CDR3nt: TGCGCCAGCAGCCCTCCCCGGGAGCCTAGCAATCAGCCCCAGCATTTT; CDR3aa: CASSPPREPSNQPQHF
len: 14; abundance: few; j_gene: TRBJ1-2; v_gene: TRBV7-9; d_gene: -; CDR3nt: TGTGCCAGCAGCTTGCAGGGAGATTCCGGGGGCTACACCTTC; CDR3aa: CASSLQGDSGGYTF
len: 17; abundance: -; j_gene: TRBJ1-2; v_gene: TRBV7-2; d_gene: -; CDR3nt: TGTGCCAGCAGCTTAGGTAGAACGGGCACCACTAACTATGGCTACACCTTC; CDR3aa: CASSLGRTGTTNYGYTF
len: 13; abundance: many; j_gene: TRBJ2-7; v_gene: TRBV28; d_gene: -; CDR3nt: TGTGCCAGCAGTTTACCCATTCCAGCCGAGCAGTACTTC; CDR3aa: CASSLPIPAEQYF
len: 16; abundance: few; j_gene: TRBJ1-3; v_gene: TRBV18; d_gene: -; CDR3nt: TGTGCCAGCTCACCATTCGGCCCCGGCTCTGGAAACACCATATATTTT; CDR3aa: CASSPFGPGSGNTIYF
len: 16; abundance: many; j_gene: TRBJ2-5; v_gene: TRBV7-2; d_gene: -; CDR3nt: TGTGCCAGCAGCTTATACGGCGGGCCAACCCGTGGGACCCAGTACTTC; CDR3aa: CASSLYGGPTRGTQYF
len: 16; abundance: many; j_gene: TRBJ2-1; v_gene: TRBV7-2; d_gene: -; CDR3nt: TGTGCCAGCAGCTTAGAGACCAGGGTCAGCCACAATGAGCAGTTCTTC; CDR3aa: CASSLETRVSHNEQFF
len: 15; abundance: many; j_gene: TRBJ2-7; v_gene: TRBV28; d_gene: -; CDR3nt: TGTGCCAGCAGTCCGCGGGGACAGTCGTTAGGCGAGCAGTACTTC; CDR3aa: CASSPRGQSLGEQYF
len: 15; abundance: many; j_gene: TRBJ2-5; v_gene: TRBV7-2; d_gene: TRBD2; CDR3nt: TGTGCCAGCAGCTTAGACTGGGGGGAGGGGGAGACCCAGTACTTC; CDR3aa: CASSLDWGEGETQYF
len: 16; abundance: many; j_gene: TRBJ1-6; v_gene: TRBV7-2; d_gene: TRBD1; CDR3nt: TGTGCCAGCAGCTTAGCGACAGGGCAAGCTGGGTCACCCCTCCACTTT; CDR3aa: CASSLATGQAGSPLHF
len: 14; abundance: -; j_gene: TRBJ2-2; v_gene: TRBV7-2; d_gene: TRBD1; CDR3nt: TGTGCCAGCAGCCCGACAGGGGGGGCCGGGGAGCTGTTTTTT; CDR3aa: CASSPTGGAGELFF
len: 12; abundance: many; j_gene: TRBJ1-5; v_gene: TRBV7-2; d_gene: -; CDR3nt: TGTGCCAGCAGCTATAGCAATCAGCCCCAGCATTTT; CDR3aa: CASSYSNQPQHF
len: 15; abundance: -; j_gene: TRBJ1-6; v_gene: TRBV29-1; d_gene: TRBD1; CDR3nt: TGCAGCGTTGATTGTCGGGACAGGGATCGTTCACCCCTCCACTTT; CDR3aa: CSVDCRDRDRSPLHF
len: 15; abundance: few; j_gene: TRBJ2-3; v_gene: TRBV12-3/TRBV12-4; d_gene: TRBD2; CDR3nt: TGTGCCAGCATTCCCCTAGCGGGGGGTACAGATACGCAGTATTTT; CDR3aa: CASIPLAGGTDTQYF
len: 13; abundance: many; j_gene: TRBJ2-7; v_gene: TRBV11-3; d_gene: TRBD2; CDR3nt: TGTGCCAGCAGCAAGCGGCGGGGAGGGGAGCAGTACTTC; CDR3aa: CASSKRRGGEQYF
len: 12; abundance: many; j_gene: TRBJ2-7; v_gene: TRBV7-2; d_gene: -; CDR3nt: TGTGCCAGCAGCTTGGGGTTCGGCGAGCAGTACTTC; CDR3aa: CASSLGFGEQYF
len: 13; abundance: many; j_gene: TRBJ2-3; v_gene: TRBV4-1; d_gene: -; CDR3nt: TGCGCCAGCAGCCAAGAGTTCGCAGATACGCAGTATTTT; CDR3aa: CASSQEFADTQYF
len: 14; abundance: many; j_gene: TRBJ1-1; v_gene: TRBV7-2; d_gene: -; CDR3nt: TGTGCCAGCAGCTTAGTGTCGGGGGTGGTCGGCGCTTTCTTT; CDR3aa: CASSLVSGVVGAFF
len: 14; abundance: many; j_gene: TRBJ1-1; v_gene: TRBV7-2; d_gene: -; CDR3nt: TGTGCCAGCAGTTCTACAGCGATGAACACTGAAGCTTTCTTT; CDR3aa: CASSSTAMNTEAFF
len: 15; abundance: -; j_gene: TRBJ2-5; v_gene: TRBV7-9; d_gene: -; CDR3nt: TGTGCCAGCAGCTTAGTACCCGGGACCTCAGAGACCCAGTACTTC; CDR3aa: CASSLVPGTSETQYF
len: 16; abundance: few; j_gene: TRBJ1-4; v_gene: TRBV29-1; d_gene: -; CDR3nt: TGCAGCGGGAGGAACGGGGCAGCTGCAACTAATGAAAAACTGTTTTTT; CDR3aa: CSGRNGAAATNEKLFF
len: 17; abundance: many; j_gene: TRBJ2-7; v_gene: TRBV4-1; d_gene: TRBD2; CDR3nt: TGCGCCAGCAGCCAAGATCCGGGGAGGGCACAATCCTACGAGCAGTACTTC; CDR3aa: CASSQDPGRAQSYEQYF
len: 12; abundance: few; j_gene: TRBJ1-1; v_gene: TRBV30; d_gene: -; CDR3nt: TGTGCCTGGAGTAGGACTGGCACTGAAGCTTTCTTT; CDR3aa: CAWSRTGTEAFF
len: 14; abundance: few; j_gene: TRBJ1-5; v_gene: TRBV12-3/TRBV12-4; d_gene: TRBD1; CDR3nt: TGTGCCAGCAGCGCTACAGGGGGACATCAGCCCCAGCATTTT; CDR3aa: CASSATGGHQPQHF
len: 15; abundance: -; j_gene: TRBJ2-3; v_gene: TRBV5-5; d_gene: -; CDR3nt: TGTGCCAGCAGCTTGGGTCTAGCAAAGGTTTCAGCGCAGTATTTT; CDR3aa: CASSLGLAKVSAQYF
len: 17; abundance: many; j_gene: TRBJ2-4; v_gene: TRBV7-8; d_gene: -; CDR3nt: TGTGCCAGCAGCTCCTTACAGCGGCGGGGTATTCAGAACATTCAGTACTTC; CDR3aa: CASSSLQRRGIQNIQYF
len: 15; abundance: many; j_gene: TRBJ2-3; v_gene: TRBV5-5; d_gene: -; CDR3nt: TGTGCCAGCAGCCGTGGGGTTCCTAGCACAGATACGCAGTATTTT; CDR3aa: CASSRGVPSTDTQYF
len: 15; abundance: -; j_gene: TRBJ1-6; v_gene: TRBV3-1; d_gene: -; CDR3nt: TGTGCCAGCAGCCAACGCCCGGCCGGTAATTCACCCCTCCACTTT; CDR3aa: CASSQRPAGNSPLHF
len: 14; abundance: few; j_gene: TRBJ2-3; v_gene: TRBV2; d_gene: -; CDR3nt: TGTGCCAGCAGTGTGCAGGGTAGGAGAGATACGCAGTATTTT; CDR3aa: CASSVQGRRDTQYF
len: 18; abundance: -; j_gene: TRBJ2-5; v_gene: TRBV27; d_gene: TRBD2; CDR3nt: TGTGCCAGCGTAACCCTGGCCGGGACTAGCGGATGCCAAGAGACCCAGTACTTC; CDR3aa: CASVTLAGTSGCQETQYF
len: 17; abundance: many; j_gene: TRBJ2-2; v_gene: TRBV7-2; d_gene: TRBD2; CDR3nt: TGTGCCAGCAGCCGGACTAGCGGGGGGGCGAACACCGGGGAGCTGTTTTTT; CDR3aa: CASSRTSGGANTGELFF
len: 14; abundance: few; j_gene: TRBJ2-5; v_gene: TRBV20-1; d_gene: TRBD1; CDR3nt: TGCAGTGCTGACCGGGACAGGGGGCGAGAGACCCAGTACTTC; CDR3aa: CSADRDRGRETQYF
len: 13; abundance: few; j_gene: TRBJ1-2; v_gene: TRBV14; d_gene: -; CDR3nt: TGTGCCAGCAGCCGGGACTTTAACTATGGCTACACCTTC; CDR3aa: CASSRDFNYGYTF
len: 14; abundance: many; j_gene: TRBJ1-1; v_gene: TRBV6-5; d_gene: -; CDR3nt: TGTGCCAGCAGGATAGACGCTCGGAACACTGAAGCTTTCTTT; CDR3aa: CASRIDARNTEAFF
len: 15; abundance: few; j_gene: TRBJ2-1; v_gene: TRBV20-1; d_gene: -; CDR3nt: TGCAGTGCTAGAAACCCTCGGGGACTCAACAATGAGCAGTTCTTC; CDR3aa: CSARNPRGLNNEQFF
len: 18; abundance: few; j_gene: TRBJ2-1; v_gene: TRBV14; d_gene: TRBD2; CDR3nt: TGTGCCAGCAGCCTTTTATTCGGACTAGCGGGAGGTACGGATGAGCAGTTCTTC; CDR3aa: CASSLLFGLAGGTDEQFF
len: 16; abundance: many; j_gene: TRBJ1-1; v_gene: TRBV28; d_gene: -; CDR3nt: TGTGCCAGCAGTTCCAGTGGGGGTTTGACGAACACTGAAGCTTTCTTT; CDR3aa: CASSSSGGLTNTEAFF
len: 15; abundance: many; j_gene: TRBJ2-1; v_gene: TRBV7-2; d_gene: TRBD2; CDR3nt: TGTGCCAGCAGCCAACTAGCGGGAGTGGCCAATGAGCAGTTCTTC; CDR3aa: CASSQLAGVANEQFF
len: 16; abundance: many; j_gene: TRBJ1-6; v_gene: TRBV12-3/TRBV12-4; d_gene: TRBD1; CDR3nt: TGTGCCAGCAGTTTCGGACAGGGGGCTAATAATTCACCCCTCCACTTT; CDR3aa: CASSFGQGANNSPLHF
len: 11; abundance: many; j_gene: TRBJ2-7; v_gene: TRBV7-2; d_gene: -; CDR3nt: TGTGCCAGCAGCTCGTACGTCGAGCAGTACTTC; CDR3aa: CASSSYVEQYF
len: 17; abundance: few; j_gene: TRBJ1-4; v_gene: TRBV7-9; d_gene: -; CDR3nt: TGTGCCAGTGCCCCCCCAGCCGTTTCTTTATACAATGAAAAACTGTTTTTT; CDR3aa: CASAPPAVSLYNEKLFF
len: 15; abundance: many; j_gene: TRBJ2-1; v_gene: TRBV7-2; d_gene: -; CDR3nt: TGTGCCAGCAGCTTAGAGGGGGGCCTGTACAATGAGCAGTTCTTC; CDR3aa: CASSLEGGLYNEQFF
len: 15; abundance: many; j_gene: TRBJ1-6; v_gene: TRBV7-2; d_gene: -; CDR3nt: TGTGCCAGCAGCTTAGGACGGGGGGCGGGTTCACCCCTCCACTTT; CDR3aa: CASSLGRGAGSPLHF
len: 15; abundance: many; j_gene: TRBJ2-7; v_gene: TRBV28; d_gene: -; CDR3nt: TGTGCCAGCAGCCCGCAACGGGGTACTACCTACGAGCAGTACTTC; CDR3aa: CASSPQRGTTYEQYF
len: 13; abundance: few; j_gene: TRBJ2-7; v_gene: TRBV10-2; d_gene: TRBD1; CDR3nt: TGCGCCAGCACTCCCGGGACAGCCTACGAGCAGTACTTC; CDR3aa: CASTPGTAYEQYF
len: 14; abundance: few; j_gene: TRBJ2-3; v_gene: TRBV12-5; d_gene: -; CDR3nt: TGTGCTAGTGGTTTCGGGATCTCCACCGATACGCAGTATTTT; CDR3aa: CASGFGISTDTQYF